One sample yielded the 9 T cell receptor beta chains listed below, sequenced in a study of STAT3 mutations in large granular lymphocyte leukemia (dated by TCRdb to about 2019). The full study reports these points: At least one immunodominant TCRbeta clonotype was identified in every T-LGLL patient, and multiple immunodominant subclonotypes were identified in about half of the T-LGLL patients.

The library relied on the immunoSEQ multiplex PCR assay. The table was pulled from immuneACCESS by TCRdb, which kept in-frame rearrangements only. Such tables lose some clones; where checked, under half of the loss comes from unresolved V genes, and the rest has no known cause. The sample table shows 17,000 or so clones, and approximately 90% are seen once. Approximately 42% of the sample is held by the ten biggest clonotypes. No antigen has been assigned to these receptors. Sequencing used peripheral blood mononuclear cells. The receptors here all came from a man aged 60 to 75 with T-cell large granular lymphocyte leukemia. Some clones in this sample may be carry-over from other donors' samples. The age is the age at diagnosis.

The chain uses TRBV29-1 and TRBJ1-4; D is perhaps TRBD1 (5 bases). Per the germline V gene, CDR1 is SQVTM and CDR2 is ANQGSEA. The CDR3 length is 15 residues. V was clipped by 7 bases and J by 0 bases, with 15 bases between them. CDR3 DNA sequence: TGCAGCGGGGGGGTAGGGTTTGCAACTAATGAAAAACTGTTTTTT. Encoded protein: CSGGVGFATNEKLFF.

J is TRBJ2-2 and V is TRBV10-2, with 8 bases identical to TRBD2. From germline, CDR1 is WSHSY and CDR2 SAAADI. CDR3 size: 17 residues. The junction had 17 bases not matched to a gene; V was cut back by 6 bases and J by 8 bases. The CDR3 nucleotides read TGCGCCAGCAGGATCCTGGCGGGGGGTGCCCCCGAGGGGGAGCTGTTTTTT. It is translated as CASRILAGGAPEGELFF.

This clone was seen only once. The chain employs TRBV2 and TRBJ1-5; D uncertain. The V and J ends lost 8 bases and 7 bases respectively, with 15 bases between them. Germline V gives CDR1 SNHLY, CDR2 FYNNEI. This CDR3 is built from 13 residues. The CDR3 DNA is TGTGCCAGCCTACCCGATTCGTCCCAGCCCCAGCATTTT. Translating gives CASLPDSSQPQHF. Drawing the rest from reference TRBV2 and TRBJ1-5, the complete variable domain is EPEVTQTPSHQVTQMGQEVILRCVPISNHLYFYWYRQILGQKVEFLVSFYNNEISEKSEIFDDQFSVERPDGSNFTLKIRSTKLEDSAMYFCASLPDSSQPQHFGDGTRLSIL.

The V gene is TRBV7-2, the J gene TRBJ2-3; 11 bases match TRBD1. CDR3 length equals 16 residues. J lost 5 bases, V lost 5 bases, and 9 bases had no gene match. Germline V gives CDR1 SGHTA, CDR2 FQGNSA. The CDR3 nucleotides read TGTGCCAGCAGCACTGGACAGGGGGCTCCTGGAGATACGCAGTATTTT. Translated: CASSTGQGAPGDTQYF. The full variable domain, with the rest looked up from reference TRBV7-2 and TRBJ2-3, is GAGVSQSPSNKVTEKGKDVELRCDPISGHTALYWYRQSLGQGLEFLIYFQGNSAPDKSGLPSDRFSAERTGGSVSTLTIQRTQQEDSAVYLCASSTGQGAPGDTQYFGPGTRLTVL.

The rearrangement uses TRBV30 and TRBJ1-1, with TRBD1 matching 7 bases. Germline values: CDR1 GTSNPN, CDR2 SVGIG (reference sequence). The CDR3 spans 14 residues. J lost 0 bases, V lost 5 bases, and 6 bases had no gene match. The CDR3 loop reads CAWDNRGLNTEAFF. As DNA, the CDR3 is TGTGCCTGGGATAACAGGGGCCTGAACACTGAAGCTTTCTTT.

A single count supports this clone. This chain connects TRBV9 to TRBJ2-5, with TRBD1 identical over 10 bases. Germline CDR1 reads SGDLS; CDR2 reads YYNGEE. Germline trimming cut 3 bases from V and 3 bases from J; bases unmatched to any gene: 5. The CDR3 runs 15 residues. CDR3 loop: CASSGMGTGEETQYF. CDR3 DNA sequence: TGTGCCAGCAGCGGCATGGGGACAGGGGAAGAGACCCAGTACTTC.

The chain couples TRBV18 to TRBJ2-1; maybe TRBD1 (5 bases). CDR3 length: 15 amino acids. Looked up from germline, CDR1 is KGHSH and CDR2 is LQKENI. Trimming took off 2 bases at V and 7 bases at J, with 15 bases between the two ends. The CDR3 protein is CASSPGAPRANEQFF. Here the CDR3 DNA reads TGTGCCAGCTCACCAGGGGCTCCCCGGGCGAATGAGCAGTTCTTC.

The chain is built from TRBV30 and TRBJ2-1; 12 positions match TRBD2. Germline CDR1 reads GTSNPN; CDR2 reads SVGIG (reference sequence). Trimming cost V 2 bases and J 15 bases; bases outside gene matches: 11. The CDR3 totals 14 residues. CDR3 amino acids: CAWSLGTSGPLGFF. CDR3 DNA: TGTGCCTGGAGTCTAGGGACTAGCGGGCCCCTGGGGTTCTTC. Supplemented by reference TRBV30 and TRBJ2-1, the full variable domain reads SQTIHQWPATLVQPVGSPLSLECTVEGTSNPNLYWYRQAAGRGLQLLFYSVGIGQISSEVPQNLSASRPQDRQFILSSKKLLLSDSGFYLCAWSLGTSGPLGFFGPGTRLTVL.

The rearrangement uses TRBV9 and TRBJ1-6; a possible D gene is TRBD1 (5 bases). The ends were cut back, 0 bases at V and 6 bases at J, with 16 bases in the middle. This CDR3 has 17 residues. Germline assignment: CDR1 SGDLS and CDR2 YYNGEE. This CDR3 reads CASSVGSLGLLNSPLHF. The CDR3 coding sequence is TGTGCCAGCAGCGTAGGGTCATTGGGGCTACTTAATTCACCCCTCCACTTT.